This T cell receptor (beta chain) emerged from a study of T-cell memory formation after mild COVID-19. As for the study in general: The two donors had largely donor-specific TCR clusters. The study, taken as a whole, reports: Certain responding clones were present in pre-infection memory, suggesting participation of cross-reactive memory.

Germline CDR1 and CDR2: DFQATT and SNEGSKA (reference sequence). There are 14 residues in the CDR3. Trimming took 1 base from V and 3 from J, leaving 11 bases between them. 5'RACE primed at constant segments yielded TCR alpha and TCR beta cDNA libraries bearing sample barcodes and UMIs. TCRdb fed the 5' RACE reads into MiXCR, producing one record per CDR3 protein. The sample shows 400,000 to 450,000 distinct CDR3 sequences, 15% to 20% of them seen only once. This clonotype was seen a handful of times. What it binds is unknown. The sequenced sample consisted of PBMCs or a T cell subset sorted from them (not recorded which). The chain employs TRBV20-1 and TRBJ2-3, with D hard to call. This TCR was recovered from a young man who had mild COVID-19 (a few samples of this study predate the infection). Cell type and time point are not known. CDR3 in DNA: TGCAGTGCTAGAGCTAAAGGACCTACAGATACGCAGTATTTT. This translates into CSARAKGPTDTQYF.